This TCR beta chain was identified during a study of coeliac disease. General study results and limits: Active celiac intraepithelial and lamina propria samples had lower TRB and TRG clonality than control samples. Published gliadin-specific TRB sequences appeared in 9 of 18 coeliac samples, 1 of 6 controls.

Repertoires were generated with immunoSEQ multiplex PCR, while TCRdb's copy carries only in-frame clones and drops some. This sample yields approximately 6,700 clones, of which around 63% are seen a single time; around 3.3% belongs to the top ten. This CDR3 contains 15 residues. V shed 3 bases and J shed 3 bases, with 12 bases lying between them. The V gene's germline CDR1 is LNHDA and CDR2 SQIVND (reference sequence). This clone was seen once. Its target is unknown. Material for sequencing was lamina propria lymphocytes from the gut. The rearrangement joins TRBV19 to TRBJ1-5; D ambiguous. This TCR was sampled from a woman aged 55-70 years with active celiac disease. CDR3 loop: CASSIPGLNNQPQHF. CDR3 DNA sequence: TGTGCCAGTAGTATTCCCGGGTTGAACAATCAGCCCCAGCATTTT.